This T cell receptor (beta chain) stems from a study of OX40 agonist ivuxolimab in advanced cancers. Context from the whole study: Ivuxolimab was a fully human IgG2 agonistic monoclonal antibody targeting the costimulatory receptor OX40 (CD134). Intravenous ivuxolimab was administered to patients every 2 weeks at six dose levels: 0.01, 0.1, 0.3, 1.5, 3 and 10 mg/kg. The monotherapy dose-escalation portion (N ≈ 52 patients) of the phase I ivuxolimab trial is reported in the paper. A male proportion of around 81% and a mean age of approximately 61 years, ranging from about 20 to 85, were recorded for the dose-escalation cohort. Among the 52 dose-escalation patients, some 20 had hepatocellular carcinoma, 15 or so melanoma, 9 renal cell carcinoma and 9 head and neck cancer. Patients were allowed to have had prior anti-PD-1, anti-PD-L1 or anti-CTLA-4 therapy, and approximately 40% of the dose-escalation patients had been treated with checkpoint inhibitors. Partial responses were achieved by three dose-escalation patients, of whom one had hepatocellular carcinoma and two had cutaneous melanoma. The point of sequencing TCRbeta in the periphery was to test whether ivuxolimab changed TCR sequence diversity and drove clonal T-cell expansion. The investigation overall reported the following: The antigen specificity of the peripheral T cells that underwent clonal expansion was not determined. After ivuxolimab, more expanded clones were found on average in CD8+ T cells than in CD4+ T cells. Partial responders in the 0.1-3.0 mg/kg groups had among the lowest normalized peripheral clonal expansion, especially among CD8+ T cells. Low levels of normalized T-cell clonal expansion were also shown by some nonresponding patients. Clonal expansion of both CD4+ and CD8+ blood T cells was observed from baseline to week 6 at doses 0.1 to 3.0 mg/kg.

Comments on this clone: The target of this receptor is not known. No qualities accompany the bases; no much larger clone lies one base away.

Genomic DNA was extracted from sorted cells for sequencing of the TCRbeta CDR3 region. The immunoSEQ Assay was used to sequence the TCRbeta CDR3 regions. Sourced from immuneACCESS, this table was stored by TCRdb with only in-frame sequences that have V and J called. A share of the clones is absent; for the studies checked, an unresolved V gene accounts for under half, and the remainder has no known explanation. The sample yields under 85,000 clones; roughly nine tenths were counted once. The top ten clonotypes cover about 0.33% of the sample. The trial excluded patients who had a history of autoimmune disease or who were on systemic immunosuppression. Peripheral blood for TCR sequencing was drawn from every dose cohort at baseline, at cycle 4 day 1 and at cycle 7 day 1. The samples were drawn from a first-in-human, open-label, multicenter phase I dose-escalation trial of ivuxolimab. Adults with locally advanced or metastatic melanoma, renal cell, hepatocellular, or head and neck squamous cell carcinoma were enrolled in the trial. Before TCR sequencing, CD4+ T cells and CD8+ T cells were sorted from peripheral blood as separate populations.

V loses 6 bases at its end and J loses 5 bases; junction bases beyond the gene matches: 4. The germline V gene encodes CDR1 WSHSY and CDR2 SAAADI. The CDR3 contains 13 residues, cysteine and phenylalanine counted. CDR3 DNA is the only sequence kept; it has 39 bases, read in frame from the first base. The material sequenced was CD4+ or CD8+ T cells sorted from blood, taken in a trial of the OX40 agonist ivuxolimab. The receptor was derived from an adult with an advanced solid tumor such as melanoma, head and neck, liver or kidney cancer. The V and J segments used are TRBV10-2 and TRBJ2-5; 9 middle bases align to TRBD2. DNA sequence: TGCGCCAGCAGCGGGACTAGCAGGGAGACCCAGTACTTC. Its protein is CASSGTSRETQYF.